The clone carrying this T cell receptor beta chain was picked up one time. Its cognate antigen is unknown. The protocol was immunoSEQ multiplex PCR, while the TCRdb copy is restricted to in-frame clones and leaves out a portion. Found here are approximately 99,000 clones, roughly 87% of them singletons; the top ten hold roughly 3.2%. The record originates from a study of T cell responses to AZD1222 COVID-19 vaccine. Regarding the study as a whole: Of spike-specific TCRs, nearly half reportedly target regions left unmutated in variants. White British donors predominated, females outnumbered males, and clonal diversity was possibly underestimated. AZD1222 recipients seropositive at baseline numbered only 5 to 7. Scientists sampled the repertoires only once the peak T cell response had passed.

Sequences were derived from peripheral blood, sampled on day 0 of MenACWY control vaccination. This receptor was identified in an adult in good health.

The CDR3 spells CASSLNRGAYGYTF. The DNA of the CDR3 is TGTGCCAGCAGCTTAAACAGGGGAGCCTATGGCTACACCTTC. The V and J genes are TRBV7-8 and TRBJ1-2; 7 positions match TRBD1. Trimming removed 2 bases from V and 4 bases from J; junction bases left unmatched: 4. The CDR3 has 14 residues. Germline V CDR1 and CDR2: SGHVS, FQNEAQ.